One sample yielded the 14 T cell receptor beta chains listed below, sequenced in a study of brain metastases from non-small cell lung cancer. Data came from immunoSEQ multiplex PCR; TCRdb stores just in-frame clones and leaves some out. The sample carries 560 or so clones, about 87% recorded once. Sequencing used tumor-adjacent normal tissue. These receptors were collected from a donor at least 40 years old with non-small cell lung cancer.

The rearrangement joins TRBV3-1 (or the pseudogene TRBV3-2) to TRBJ1-6; D unresolved. Germline assignment: CDR1 LGHDT and CDR2 YNNKEL (reference sequence). Trimming shortened V by 3 bases and J by 7 bases, and 22 bases separated the two germline ends. The CDR3 length is 18 residues. CDR3 amino acids: CASSQNPDTLPFNSPLHF. The DNA for the CDR3 is TGTGCCAGCAGCCAGAATCCCGACACACTCCCTTTCAATTCACCCCTCCACTTT.

CDR3 loop: CASSPLTGGSGELFF. The DNA for the CDR3 is TGCGCCAGCAGCCCCCTGACGGGAGGATCTGGGGAGCTGTTTTTT. This chain links TRBV4-3 with TRBJ2-2; 7 bases map to TRBD2. The CDR3 covers 15 residues. V lost 4 bases to trimming and J lost 8 bases; unmatched junction nucleotides: 10. Per germline, CDR1 LGHNA and CDR2 YSLEER.

The chain is built from TRBV7-3 and TRBJ2-1; D not resolved. The CDR3 covers 15 residues. Germline assignment: CDR1 SGHTA and CDR2 FQGTGA. V dropped 4 bases and J dropped 0 bases, with 10 bases sitting between them. CDR3 amino acids: CASSSRPDSYNEQFF. Here the CDR3 DNA reads TGTGCCAGCAGCTCCAGACCAGACTCCTACAATGAGCAGTTCTTC. The full variable domain, completed using reference TRBV7-3 and TRBJ2-1, is GAGVSQTPSNKVTEKGKYVELRCDPISGHTALYWYRQSLGQGPEFLIYFQGTGAADDSGLPNDRFFAVRPEGSVSTLKIQRTERGDSAVYLCASSSRPDSYNEQFFGPGTRLTVL.

V and J are TRBV28 and TRBJ1-6; maybe TRBD1 (6 bases). The V end was cut by 8 bases, the J end by 6 bases, with 14 bases between. The CDR3 runs 14 residues. Germline CDR1 and CDR2: MDHEN and SYDVKM. The CDR3 bases are TGTGCCAGCTCTCGCGGGGGCGGTAATTCACCCCTCCACTTT. Translating gives CASSRGGGNSPLHF.

This clone has just one count. The chain carries TRBV29-1 and TRBJ2-1; D unclear. The CDR3 covers 10 residues. Germline assignment: CDR1 SQVTM and CDR2 ANQGSEA. Trimming stripped 7 bases from V and 7 bases from J, with 8 bases between. CDR3 in amino acids: CSAAINEQFF. The CDR3 coding sequence is TGCAGCGCCGCCATAAATGAGCAGTTCTTC.

The genes are TRBV15 and TRBJ2-7; 12 nucleotides match TRBD1. The germline V gene encodes CDR1 LNHNV and CDR2 YYDKDF (reference sequence). With V trimmed by 5 bases and J by 7 bases, 6 bases remained unmatched. The length of the CDR3 is 14 residues. CDR3 nucleotides: TGTGCCACCAGCGGGGGACAGGGGGCAAGGGAGCAGTACGTC. Protein sequence: CATSGGQGAREQYV.

J is TRBJ1-2 and V is TRBV12-3 or TRBV12-4; D remains ambiguous. The CDR3 is made up of 13 amino acids. The ends were cut back, 2 bases at V and 7 bases at J, with 11 bases in the middle. The CDR3, as DNA: TGTGCCAGCAGTTTACCCCGGTACTTTGGCTACACCTTC. It yields the protein CASSLPRYFGYTF.

The chain couples TRBV6-1 to TRBJ1-3; D unclear. This CDR3 contains 15 residues. The V gene lost 1 base and the J gene lost 0 bases, with 7 bases spanning the gap. CDR1 is MNHNS, CDR2 SASEGT, per germline. CDR3 nucleotide sequence: TGTGCCAGCAGTGAAGAACTGTACTCTGGAAACACCATATATTTT. Translated: CASSEELYSGNTIYF.

This rearrangement joins TRBV5-4 to TRBJ2-3; 13 nucleotides line up with TRBD2. CDR3 length: 15 residues. CDR1 SGHNT and CDR2 YYREEE come from the germline V gene (reference sequence). Germline trimming cut 0 bases from V and 6 bases from J; bases unmatched to any gene: 1. As DNA, the CDR3 is TGTGCCAGCAGCTTGGGACTAGCGGGAGGTGATACGCAGTATTTT. Translating it yields CASSLGLAGGDTQYF.

This clone was counted a few times. The chain joins TRBV19 to TRBJ1-1; D perhaps matches TRBD1 (5 bases). Deletions cut 6 bases from V and 4 bases from J, with 12 bases between. Looked up from germline, CDR1 is LNHDA and CDR2 is SQIVND (reference sequence). The CDR3 has 13 residues. Written as DNA, the CDR3 is TGTGCCAGTAGCTCCGGGGCTGTCACTGAAGCTTTCTTT. Its translation: CASSSGAVTEAFF.

The chain has TRBV19 and TRBJ1-1, with a possible D match to TRBD1 (6 bases). Trimming took 10 bases from V and 3 from J, leaving 21 bases between them. Germline V gene sequence: CDR1 LNHDA, CDR2 SQIVND (reference sequence). The CDR3 runs 15 residues. The CDR3 here is CATGRPIGGYTEAFF. The CDR3 DNA follows: TGTGCCACCGGTAGACCGATAGGGGGGTACACTGAAGCTTTCTTT.

The chain recombines TRBV30 with TRBJ2-1, with D maybe TRBD2 (6 bases). This CDR3 comprises 16 residues. V lost 1 base to trimming and J lost 4 bases, with 17 bases between them. Germline CDR1 reads GTSNPN; CDR2 reads SVGIG (reference sequence). Written as DNA, the CDR3 is TGTGCCTGGAGTGAGTTGGGCGGAGGGTTTTACAATGAGCAGTTCTTC. It is translated as CAWSELGGGFYNEQFF.

The chain carries TRBV29-1 and TRBJ1-2; 9 positions agree with TRBD1. Germline V gene lookup returns CDR1 SQVTM and CDR2 ANQGSEA. Trimming removed 6 bases from V and 3 bases from J; junction bases left unmatched: 8. This CDR3 spans 14 amino acids. CDR3 in amino acids: CSVWDRDKDYGYTF. The CDR3 DNA is TGCAGCGTCTGGGACAGGGACAAGGACTATGGCTACACCTTC. The variable domain in full, completed from reference TRBV29-1 and TRBJ1-2, reads SAVISQKPSRDICQRGTSLTIQCQVDSQVTMMFWYRQQPGQSLTLIATANQGSEATYESGFVIDKFPISRPNLTFSTLTVSNMSPEDSSIYLCSVWDRDKDYGYTFGSGTRLTVV.

The chain uses TRBV27 and TRBJ1-1; 7 bases are shared with TRBD1. This CDR3 is built from 15 residues. Germline V gives CDR1 MNHEY, CDR2 SMNVEV (reference sequence). V dropped 5 bases and J dropped 3; count of bases not matched to a gene: 9. CDR3 in DNA: TGTGCCAGCAGTCCAGGGACAGTGGAGTACACTGAAGCTTTCTTT. Residues: CASSPGTVEYTEAFF.